The next 26 T cell receptor beta chains were all read from a single sample in a study of identifying expanded T cells in peripheral blood. The method was immunoSEQ multiplex PCR; TCRdb's version includes in-frame clones alone and lacks a portion of them. This table has 70,000 to 95,000 clones, about nine tenths appearing once. Source material: blood. The receptors come from a person aged 18-70 years in good health.

The J gene is TRBJ2-7, the V gene TRBV27; 7 positions agree with TRBD2. The CDR3 totals 14 residues. V shed 4 bases, J shed 6 bases, and the junction held 9 bases outside the gene matches. Germline lookup yields CDR1 MNHEY and CDR2 SMNVEV (reference sequence). The chain's CDR3 is CASSSASGGIEQYF. The CDR3, as DNA: TGTGCCAGCAGTTCCGCTAGCGGTGGTATCGAGCAGTACTTC.

J is TRBJ1-3 and V is TRBV29-1; D is unclear. The germline V and J ends were trimmed by 7 bases and 7 bases, with 20 bases remaining between them. This CDR3 is built from 14 residues. Germline V gives CDR1 SQVTM, CDR2 ANQGSEA. CDR3 protein: CSALDGNEGNTIYF. The CDR3 nucleotides are TGCAGCGCCCTTGACGGGAATGAAGGCAACACCATATATTTT.

The chain joins TRBV5-4 to TRBJ2-7; a weak D match, TRBD1 (6 bases). From germline, CDR1 is SGHNT and CDR2 YYREEE (reference sequence). The CDR3 is made up of 13 amino acids. V was cut by 4 bases and J by 4 bases, with 12 bases left in between. The CDR3 nucleotides are TGTGCCAGCAGCCGAAAACAGGGTTACGAGCAGTACTTC. Protein sequence: CASSRKQGYEQYF.

V and J are TRBV9 and TRBJ2-3; no firm D call. The germline V and J ends were trimmed by 3 bases and 1 base, with 12 bases remaining between them. The CDR3 consists of 15 residues. Looked up from germline, CDR1 is SGDLS and CDR2 is YYNGEE. In DNA form, the CDR3 reads TGTGCCAGCAGCGGGTTGGGGATAGGCACAGATACGCAGTATTTT. Encoded protein: CASSGLGIGTDTQYF.

The chain uses TRBV6-5 and TRBJ2-3; D is possibly TRBD1 (6 bases). Trimming removed 7 bases at V and 0 bases at J, with 14 bases between. Germline CDR1 MNHEY, CDR2 SVGAGI. The CDR3 covers 15 residues. CDR3 in amino acids: CASTLTGASTDTQYF. The CDR3 nucleotides read TGTGCCAGCACGTTGACAGGTGCTAGCACAGATACGCAGTATTTT.

This sequence joins TRBV10-1 and TRBJ2-2; 9 nucleotides agree with TRBD1. V lost 6 bases, J lost 6 bases, and 5 bases stayed unmatched. CDR3 length equals 14 residues. Germline CDR1 is WNHNN and CDR2 is SYGVQD (reference sequence). The CDR3 is CASRPGQGAGELFF. CDR3 nucleotides: TGCGCCAGCAGGCCGGGACAGGGTGCCGGGGAGCTGTTTTTT.

The chain links TRBV19 to TRBJ1-4; weak D call: TRBD1 (6 bases). Germline V gene sequence: CDR1 LNHDA, CDR2 SQIVND (reference sequence). The CDR3 is 16 amino acids. With 5 bases removed from V and 0 bases from J, the gap between germline ends came to 13 bases. The CDR3 DNA is TGTGCCAGTAGTTTGTGGGACACCGCAACTAATGAAAAACTGTTTTTT. This sequence encodes CASSLWDTATNEKLFF.

Comment on this clone: One junction end does not reproduce the germline sequence, and a read error may be involved. Different DNA sequences within this sample yield the same CDR3. J is TRBJ2-5 and V is TRBV4-1, with TRBD2 matching over 8 bases. Germline V CDR1 and CDR2: MGHRA, YSYEKL. The CDR3 consists of 15 residues. Here the CDR3 DNA reads TGTGCCAGCAGCCAAGACCGGGAGGGCCAAGAGACCCAGTACTTC. Translation: CASSQDREGQETQYF.

This clone has just one count. The genes are TRBV11-2 and TRBJ2-1, with 8 bases identical to TRBD2. The CDR3 totals 16 residues. Germline V gene sequence: CDR1 SGHAT, CDR2 FQNNGV. V lost 0 bases to trimming and J lost 7 bases; unmatched junction nucleotides: 8. DNA for the CDR3: TGTGCCAGCAGCTTAGATACATTCCGGGAGGGTAATGAGCAGTTCTTC. Amino acid sequence: CASSLDTFREGNEQFF.

This chain joins TRBV2 and TRBJ2-1, with 11 bases matching TRBD2. V lost 5 bases to trimming and J lost 6 bases; unmatched junction nucleotides: 6. Germline lookup yields CDR1 SNHLY and CDR2 FYNNEI. This CDR3 is 15 amino acids long. The CDR3 sequence is CASSLAGGHRNEQFF. The CDR3 DNA sequence: TGTGCCAGCAGTTTAGCGGGGGGGCACCGCAATGAGCAGTTCTTC.

The genes are TRBV28 and TRBJ2-7, with 10 bases identical to TRBD2. Germline CDR1 reads MDHEN; CDR2 reads SYDVKM. The CDR3 length is 15 residues. V dropped 5 bases and J dropped 6; count of bases not matched to a gene: 10. CDR3 sequence: CASSPPGLASFEQYF. The CDR3 DNA is TGTGCCAGCAGTCCCCCGGGACTAGCGTCTTTCGAGCAGTACTTC.

V is TRBV30 and J is TRBJ2-5; TRBD1 matches at 7 bases. The CDR3 is 15 amino acids. Losses at the gene ends were 5 bases for V and 5 bases for J; bases not matched to a gene: 14. Germline V gene data show CDR1 as GTSNPN and CDR2 as SVGIG (reference sequence). DNA for the CDR3: TGTGCCTGGGACCCGAAGGGGGCTGTAGTGGAGACCCAGTACTTC. This translates into CAWDPKGAVVETQYF.

This chain uses TRBV19 with TRBJ2-3; possibly TRBD1 for D (7 bases). Between the trimmed V and J ends, which lost 1 base and 4 bases, there was a span of 15 bases. The CDR3 spans 16 residues. Germline CDR1 and CDR2: LNHDA and SQIVND (reference sequence). CDR3 DNA sequence: TGTGCCAGTAGTATAGTTCGGCAGGGGGGTGCAGATACGCAGTATTTT. It translates to CASSIVRQGGADTQYF.

The V and J genes are TRBV2 and TRBJ1-1; D call uncertain. The germline V and J ends were trimmed by 5 bases and 2 bases, with 15 bases remaining between them. The CDR3 spans 15 residues. The germline V gene encodes CDR1 SNHLY and CDR2 FYNNEI. The DNA of the CDR3 is TGTGCCAGCAGTCAGGATCGCTGGGGTAACACTGAAGCTTTCTTT. Translating gives CASSQDRWGNTEAFF.

The J gene is TRBJ2-7, the V gene TRBV27; 9 bases agree with TRBD1. V dropped 4 bases and J dropped 3; count of bases not matched to a gene: 4. CDR3 size: 14 residues. CDR1 is MNHEY, CDR2 SMNVEV, per germline (reference sequence). The CDR3 reads CASSSPGQGYEQYF. Written as DNA, the CDR3 is TGTGCCAGCAGTTCCCCGGGACAGGGCTACGAGCAGTACTTC.

In DNA form, the CDR3 reads TGTGCCAGCAGCCAAGGACAGGGGGGCTACGAGCAGTACTTC. This gives the protein CASSQGQGGYEQYF. This sequence joins TRBV14 and TRBJ2-7; 9 bases map to TRBD1. The CDR3 has 14 amino acids. The J segment lost 3 bases and the V segment lost 1 base, leaving 1 base of the junction unmatched. Germline CDR1 is SGHDN and CDR2 is FVKESK.

This chain uses TRBV28 with TRBJ1-4; 9 nucleotides agree with TRBD1. There are 15 residues in the CDR3. The germline gives CDR1 MDHEN, CDR2 SYDVKM. V dropped 5 bases and J dropped 5; count of bases not matched to a gene: 6. CDR3 residues: CASSPGTGKNEKLFF. The CDR3 DNA sequence: TGTGCCAGCAGTCCAGGGACAGGGAAGAATGAAAAACTGTTTTTT.

The chain joins TRBV30 to TRBJ2-3; 8 positions agree with TRBD1. V lost 3 bases to trimming and J lost 0 bases; unmatched junction nucleotides: 2. Germline loops: CDR1 GTSNPN, CDR2 SVGIG (reference sequence). CDR3 size: 14 residues. CDR3 nucleotide sequence: TGTGCCTGGAGCCGGGACAGGAGCACAGATACGCAGTATTTT. It yields the protein CAWSRDRSTDTQYF.

This chain joins TRBV27 and TRBJ1-5; the D gene is possibly TRBD1 (5 bases). The CDR3 spans 15 residues. Trimming shortened V by 6 bases and J by 1 base, and 13 bases separated the two germline ends. Looked up from germline, CDR1 is MNHEY and CDR2 is SMNVEV (reference sequence). The DNA of the CDR3 is TGTGCCAGCAGCTTCCAGGGAGAGAGCAATCAGCCCCAGCATTTT. This encodes CASSFQGESNQPQHF.

This chain joins TRBV19 and TRBJ1-1; the match to TRBD1 covers 10 bases. Per germline, CDR1 LNHDA and CDR2 SQIVND (reference sequence). After removal of 5 bases from V and 0 bases from J, the junction contained 3 bases not matched to a gene. The CDR3 is 15 residues long. CDR3 DNA: TGTGCCAGTAGTCGAGGGACAGGGGTGAACACTGAAGCTTTCTTT. Amino acids: CASSRGTGVNTEAFF.

The genes are TRBV11-2 and TRBJ2-7, with D maybe TRBD2 (5 bases). The V end lost 0 bases, the J end lost 3 bases, and 18 bases lay between the germline ends. The CDR3 has 17 residues. Germline V gene data show CDR1 as SGHAT and CDR2 as FQNNGV. In DNA, the CDR3 is TGTGCCAGCAGCTTAGAGCGGGTCCGCGGTCCTGTCTACGAGCAGTACTTC. This codes for CASSLERVRGPVYEQYF.

This chain joins TRBV5-1 and TRBJ2-3; the match to TRBD2 covers 15 bases. The germline gives CDR1 SGHRS, CDR2 YFSETQ. The CDR3 is 16 amino acids. J gave up 5 bases and V 4 bases, and 5 bases lay outside the gene matches. The CDR3 sequence is CASSRGLAGGGDTQYF. CDR3 DNA sequence: TGCGCCAGCAGCCGGGGACTAGCGGGGGGTGGAGATACGCAGTATTTT. The whole variable domain, filled in from reference TRBV5-1 and TRBJ2-3, reads KAGVTQTPRYLIKTRGQQVTLSCSPISGHRSVSWYQQTPGQGLQFLFEYFSETQRNKGNFPGRFSGRQFSNSRSEMNVSTLELGDSALYLCASSRGLAGGGDTQYFGPGTRLTVL.

Of note for this clone: The junction differs from germline at one of its ends, possibly a read error. The V gene is TRBV7-9, the J gene TRBJ2-3, with D perhaps assigned TRBD1 or TRBD2 (5 bases each). Germline CDR1 SEHNR, CDR2 FQNEAQ (reference sequence). The CDR3 is 13 amino acids. The CDR3 protein is CASSLGTGPVMHF. In DNA, the CDR3 is TGTGCCAGCAGCCTGGGGACCGGCCCTGTAATGCATTTT.

The chain is built from TRBV27 and TRBJ2-2; D gene uncertain. The CDR3 has 12 residues. Trimming cost V 3 bases and J 4 bases, with 3 bases left between them. CDR1 is MNHEY, CDR2 SMNVEV, per germline (reference sequence). CDR3 DNA: TGTGCCAGCAGTTTTGCCACCGGGGAGCTGTTTTTT. As protein: CASSFATGELFF.

This clone has only one observation. V gene TRBV6-1 combines with J gene TRBJ2-1; 7 nucleotides align to TRBD1. V lost 2 bases to trimming and J lost 1 base; unmatched junction nucleotides: 2. This CDR3 has 15 amino acids. Germline V gene data show CDR1 as MNHNS and CDR2 as SASEGT. CDR3 sequence: CASSELQGSYNEQFF. The CDR3 DNA is TGTGCCAGCAGTGAATTACAGGGGTCCTACAATGAGCAGTTCTTC.

This chain links TRBV15 with TRBJ1-3; D ambiguous. Germline V lookup: CDR1 LNHNV, CDR2 YYDKDF (reference sequence). The CDR3 contains 15 residues. V lost 0 bases and J lost 3, with 9 bases in between. The DNA for the CDR3 is TGTGCCACCAGCAGAGATCGAGGCGATGGAAACACCATATATTTT. Translation gives CATSRDRGDGNTIYF.